This TCR beta chain was sequenced during a study of blood T cell repertoires in COVID-19. Study background: Whether acute or convalescent, the COVID-19 samples came from the United States, Italy and Spain. T cells, B-cell-depleted T cells, or PBMCs provided the cDNA or gDNA that served as material.

Enrolment of Seattle patients took place during active infection, and they were followed longitudinally. This CDR3 comprises 16 residues. Between the trimmed V and J ends, which lost 3 bases and 4 bases, there was a span of 21 bases. CDR1 is DFQATT and CDR2 is SNEGSKA in the germline V gene (reference sequence). As handled by the study authors: Reference gene primer amplification gave estimated nucleated cell counts. Sequencing was performed with immunoSEQ multiplex PCR; in TCRdb, only in-frame clones are kept and a portion is missing. That table furnishes V, J and clone size, whereas the DNA furnished D and trimming. Among about 180,000 clones listed, around 80% were seen once.

Sequencing used peripheral blood. The source of this sequence is a woman of 80 years or more with COVID-19, enrolled during active disease. V gene TRBV20-1 combines with J gene TRBJ1-2; possible D gene TRBD1, 5 bases. The CDR3 DNA reads TGCAGTGCTAGTAGGGGCACAGGTAACGGCCCCTATGGCTACACCTTC. Its translation is CSASRGTGNGPYGYTF.